Below are 5 T cell receptor beta chains sequenced from a single sample in a study of blood T cell repertoires in COVID-19. Profiled with immunoSEQ multiplex PCR; TCRdb holds only in-frame clones, not every one. Altogether 110,000 to 150,000 clones are present, around 88% being singletons, with the ten largest covering 1.5%. Sequenced material: peripheral blood. All receptors derive from a woman aged 60-70 years with acute or convalescent COVID-19.

The V gene is TRBV7-9, the J gene TRBJ2-7; D unresolved. Germline CDR1 and CDR2: SEHNR and FQNEAQ (reference sequence). The CDR3 contains 12 residues. The V gene lost 3 bases and the J gene lost 5 bases, with 8 bases spanning the gap. CDR3 DNA sequence: TGTGCCAGCAGCTTCGGCAGGAACGAGCAGTACTTC. Translation: CASSFGRNEQYF.

This sequence joins TRBV5-1 and TRBJ1-2, with D uncertain. The V gene's germline CDR1 is SGHRS and CDR2 YFSETQ. The V end lost 1 base, the J end lost 4 bases, and 8 bases lay between the germline ends. This CDR3 is 13 amino acids long. The DNA of the CDR3 is TGCGCCAGCAGCTTGTTATCCAGCTATGGCTACACCTTC. Protein: CASSLLSSYGYTF.

The chain couples TRBV6-2 or TRBV6-3 to TRBJ2-7; no reliable D call. V was shortened by 2 bases and J by 3 bases, with 11 bases between the two germline ends. From germline, CDR1 is MNHEY and CDR2 SVGEGT. The CDR3 spans 14 residues. CDR3 region: CASSYINRYYEQYF. Here the CDR3 DNA reads TGTGCCAGCAGTTACATAAACAGATACTACGAGCAGTACTTC.

The J gene is TRBJ1-3, the V gene TRBV6-1; no clear D gene. CDR3 length: 14 residues. CDR1 MNHNS and CDR2 SASEGT come from the germline V gene. Trimming cost V 2 bases and J 1 base, with 6 bases left between them. CDR3 bases: TGTGCCAGCAGTGAAATCCGGTCTGGAAACACCATATATTTT. This sequence encodes CASSEIRSGNTIYF.

V gene TRBV10-3 combines with J gene TRBJ1-6, with unresolved D. The CDR3 runs to 13 residues. The V gene lost 7 bases and the J gene lost 5 bases, with 9 bases spanning the gap. Germline lookup yields CDR1 ENHRY and CDR2 SYGVKD. CDR3 coding DNA: TGTGCCATCACGAGAGATAATAATTCACCCCTCCACTTT. It translates to CAITRDNNSPLHF.